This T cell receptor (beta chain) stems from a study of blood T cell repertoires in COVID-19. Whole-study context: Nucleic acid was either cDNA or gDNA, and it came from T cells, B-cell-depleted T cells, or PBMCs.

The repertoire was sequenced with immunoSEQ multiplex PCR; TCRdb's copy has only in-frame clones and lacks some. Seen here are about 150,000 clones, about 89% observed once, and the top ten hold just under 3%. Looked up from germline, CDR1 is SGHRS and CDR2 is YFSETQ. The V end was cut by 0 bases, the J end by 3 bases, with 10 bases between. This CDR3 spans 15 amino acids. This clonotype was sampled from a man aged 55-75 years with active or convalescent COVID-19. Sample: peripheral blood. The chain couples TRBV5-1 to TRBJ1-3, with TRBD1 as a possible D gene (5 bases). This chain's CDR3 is CASSLGGTRGNTIYF. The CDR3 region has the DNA TGCGCCAGCAGCTTGGGCGGGACCCGTGGAAACACCATATATTTT.